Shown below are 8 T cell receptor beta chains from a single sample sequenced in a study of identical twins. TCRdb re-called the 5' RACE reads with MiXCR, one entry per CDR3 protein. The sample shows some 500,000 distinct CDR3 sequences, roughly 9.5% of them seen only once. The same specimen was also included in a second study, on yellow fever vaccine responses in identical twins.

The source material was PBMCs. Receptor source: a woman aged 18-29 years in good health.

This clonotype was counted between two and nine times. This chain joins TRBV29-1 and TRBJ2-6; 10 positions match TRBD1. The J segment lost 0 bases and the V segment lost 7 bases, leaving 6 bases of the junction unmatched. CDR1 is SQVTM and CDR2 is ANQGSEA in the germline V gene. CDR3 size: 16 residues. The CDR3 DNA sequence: TGCAGCGCCGGGACAGGGGCTCTCTCTGGGGCCAACGTCCTGACTTTC. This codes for CSAGTGALSGANVLTF.

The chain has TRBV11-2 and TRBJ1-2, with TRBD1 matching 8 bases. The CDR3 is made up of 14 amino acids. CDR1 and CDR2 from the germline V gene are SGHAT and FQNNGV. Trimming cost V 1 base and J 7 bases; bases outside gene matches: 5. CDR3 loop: CASSLAGQGRGYTF. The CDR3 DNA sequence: TGTGCCAGCAGCTTAGCCGGACAGGGACGTGGCTACACCTTC.

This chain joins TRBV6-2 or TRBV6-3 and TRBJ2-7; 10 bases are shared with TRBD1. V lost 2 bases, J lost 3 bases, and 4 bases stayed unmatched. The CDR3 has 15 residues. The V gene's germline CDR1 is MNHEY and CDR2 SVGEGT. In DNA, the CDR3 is TGTGCCAGCAGTTACGCGGACAGGGGGGGCTACGAGCAGTACTTC. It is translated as CASSYADRGGYEQYF.

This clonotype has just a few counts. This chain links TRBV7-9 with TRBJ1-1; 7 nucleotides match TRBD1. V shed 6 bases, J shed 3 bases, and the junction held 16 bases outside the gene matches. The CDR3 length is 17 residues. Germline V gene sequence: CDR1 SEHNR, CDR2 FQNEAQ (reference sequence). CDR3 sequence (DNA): TGTGCCAGCAGATCCGCACAGGGGTTGGGTCAGGACACTGAAGCTTTCTTT. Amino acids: CASRSAQGLGQDTEAFF.

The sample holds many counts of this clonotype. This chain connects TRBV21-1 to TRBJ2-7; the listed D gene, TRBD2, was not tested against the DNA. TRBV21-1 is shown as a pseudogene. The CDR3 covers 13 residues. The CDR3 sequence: CASSKEGSYEQYF. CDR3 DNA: TGTGCCAGCAGCAAGGAGGGGTCCTACGAGCAGTACTTC.

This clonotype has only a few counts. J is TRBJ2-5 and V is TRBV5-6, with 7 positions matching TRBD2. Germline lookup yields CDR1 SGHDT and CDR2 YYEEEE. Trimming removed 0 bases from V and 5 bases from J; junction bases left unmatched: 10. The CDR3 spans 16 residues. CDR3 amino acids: CASSLAGGPAWETQYF. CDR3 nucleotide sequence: TGTGCCAGCAGCTTGGCGGGGGGTCCGGCTTGGGAGACCCAGTACTTC.

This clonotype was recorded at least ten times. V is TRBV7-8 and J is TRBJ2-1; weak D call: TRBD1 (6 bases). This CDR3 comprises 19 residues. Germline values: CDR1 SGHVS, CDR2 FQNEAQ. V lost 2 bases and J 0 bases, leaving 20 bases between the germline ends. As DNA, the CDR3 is TGTGCCAGCAGCTTACGTTCGCCGGCAGTGGACAGCTCCTACAATGAGCAGTTCTTC. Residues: CASSLRSPAVDSSYNEQFF. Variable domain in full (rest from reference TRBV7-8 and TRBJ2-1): GAGVSQSPRYKVAKRGQDVALRCDPISGHVSLFWYQQALGQGPEFLTYFQNEAQLDKSGLPSDRFFAERPEGSVSTLKIQRTQQEDSAVYLCASSLRSPAVDSSYNEQFFGPGTRLTVL.

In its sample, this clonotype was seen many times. The CDR3 region is CASSSQRVELYNEQFF. The DNA for the CDR3 is TGTGCCAGCAGCTCCCAAAGGGTCGAGCTGTACAATGAGCAGTTCTTC. The chain links TRBV7-9 to TRBJ2-1, with D unresolved. The CDR3 covers 16 residues. Germline lookup yields CDR1 SEHNR and CDR2 FQNEAQ (reference sequence). Trimming took 4 bases from V and 4 from J, leaving 17 bases between them.